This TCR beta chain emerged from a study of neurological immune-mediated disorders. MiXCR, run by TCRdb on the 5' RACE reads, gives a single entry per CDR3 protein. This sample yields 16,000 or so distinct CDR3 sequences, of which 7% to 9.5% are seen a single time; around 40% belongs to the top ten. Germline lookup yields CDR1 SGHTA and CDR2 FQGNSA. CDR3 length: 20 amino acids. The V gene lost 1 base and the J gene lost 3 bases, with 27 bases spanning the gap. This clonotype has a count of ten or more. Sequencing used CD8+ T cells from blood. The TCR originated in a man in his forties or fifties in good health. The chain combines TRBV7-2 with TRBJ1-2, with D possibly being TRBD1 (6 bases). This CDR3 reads CASSLVHRWGQGPHHYGYTF. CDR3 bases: TGTGCCAGCAGCTTAGTGCATAGATGGGGACAAGGCCCTCACCACTATGGCTACACCTTC.